These 21 T cell receptor beta chains were sequenced from one sample in a study of vaccination and CD4 T cells after COVID-19. Cultured CD4+ T cells had their DNA profiled by the Oncomine TCR Beta short-read assay. From the PCR reads, TCRdb called clonotypes with MiXCR, one entry per CDR3 protein. The sample includes 12,000 to 15,000 distinct CDR3 sequences, approximately 52% of them seen just once. Antigens for these TCRs are unknown. Treatment here: approximately 9-day PBMC culture with coronavirus spike peptide pools or control peptides (ViraFEST assay). Sequenced input: CD4+ T cells from blood, cultured in vitro. The source is a human donor who had recovered from COVID-19.

This clonotype was seen a handful of times. The chain carries TRBV11-2 and TRBJ2-3; 13 nucleotides align to TRBD2. Per germline, CDR1 SGHAT and CDR2 FQNNGV. This CDR3 region has 18 residues. With 6 bases clipped from V and 0 bases from J, the junction kept 9 bases outside the gene matches. The CDR3 DNA reads TGTGCCAGCAGTCTAACCGGGACTAGCGGGACTAGCACAGATACGCAGTATTTT. Encoded protein: CASSLTGTSGTSTDTQYF.

This clonotype came up a few times. V and J are TRBV20-1 and TRBJ2-3, with D perhaps TRBD1 (6 bases). V was trimmed by 4 bases and J by 0 bases, leaving 20 bases between them. The CDR3 loop spans 17 amino acids. From germline, CDR1 is DFQATT and CDR2 SNEGSKA (reference sequence). CDR3 sequence reads: CSAITGPKPSSTDTQYF. The CDR3 DNA reads TGCAGTGCTATAACAGGGCCCAAACCTTCTAGCACAGATACGCAGTATTTT.

The rearrangement joins TRBV6-1 to TRBJ1-1; the D gene is possibly TRBD1 (5 bases). The germline gives CDR1 MNHNS, CDR2 SASEGT. The V gene lost 11 bases and the J gene lost 3 bases, with 16 bases spanning the gap. This CDR3 is 13 amino acids long. CDR3 sequence (DNA): TGTGCCTGTCGACAGATTGGGTACACTGAAGCTTTCTTT. This gives the protein CACRQIGYTEAFF.

This clonotype was counted a few times. The chain employs TRBV20-1 and TRBJ1-3, with TRBD1 matching 7 bases. V lost 3 bases, J lost 0 bases, and 8 bases stayed unmatched. The CDR3 totals 16 residues. Germline V CDR1 and CDR2: DFQATT, SNEGSKA (reference sequence). CDR3 amino acids: CSARGGGDISGNTIYF. The CDR3 DNA is TGCAGTGCTAGGGGAGGGGGCGATATCTCTGGAAACACCATATATTTT.

Within the sample, this clonotype is medium-sized. The CDR3 sequence: CASSEGTHDGETQYF. In DNA, the CDR3 is TGTGCCAGCAGTGAAGGGACGCACGATGGGGAGACCCAGTACTTC. V gene TRBV6-1 combines with J gene TRBJ2-5; D not resolved. Trimming took off 1 base at V and 5 bases at J, with 14 bases between the two ends. Germline-derived CDR1 and CDR2 are MNHNS and SASEGT. CDR3 length: 15 residues.

CDR3 sequence reads: CASSEALQGEQFF. DNA of the CDR3: TGTGCCAGCAGTGAAGCGCTTCAAGGTGAGCAGTTCTTC. The gene calls are TRBV2 and TRBJ2-1; D remains ambiguous. The CDR3 sequence is 13 residues long. V lost 0 bases and J 9 bases, leaving 9 bases between the germline ends. Germline V gene data show CDR1 as SNHLY and CDR2 as FYNNEI.

The V and J genes are TRBV7-2 and TRBJ1-5; TRBD1 is a possible D gene (6 bases). The CDR3 is 15 amino acids. V lost 1 base to trimming and J lost 11 bases, with 18 bases between them. Germline V CDR1 and CDR2: SGHTA, FQGNSA. CDR3 amino acids: CASSLEGGQSRAQHF. The CDR3 DNA sequence: TGTGCCAGCAGCTTAGAGGGGGGACAAAGTCGGGCCCAGCATTTT.

This chain connects TRBV20-1 to TRBJ2-1; 8 nucleotides align to TRBD2. V was clipped by 2 bases and J by 7 bases; unmatched bases: 13. This CDR3 region has 16 residues. The V gene's germline CDR1 is DFQATT and CDR2 SNEGSKA (reference sequence). Here the CDR3 DNA reads TGCAGTGCTAGACCCGCCATAGCGGGAATAAAGAATGAGCAGTTCTTC. Translated: CSARPAIAGIKNEQFF.

This clonotype has just a few counts. This chain's CDR3 is CATSDPSTSGSAYNEQFF. The CDR3 DNA follows: TGTGCCACCAGTGATCCGTCGACTAGCGGGAGCGCCTACAATGAGCAGTTCTTC. The gene calls are TRBV24-1 and TRBJ2-1; 12 bases agree with TRBD2. Germline values: CDR1 KGHDR, CDR2 SFDVKD. Trimming removed 3 bases from V and 2 bases from J; junction bases left unmatched: 7. The CDR3 spans 18 residues.

The chain has TRBV27 and TRBJ1-2; TRBD1 might be the D (5 bases). Germline loops: CDR1 MNHEY, CDR2 SMNVEV (reference sequence). Trimming left V 3 bases short and J 3 bases short, with 8 bases between. CDR3 size: 13 residues. The CDR3 DNA reads TGTGCCAGCAGTTTGGGGGAGGACTATGGCTACACCTTC. This sequence encodes CASSLGEDYGYTF.

The genes are TRBV20-1 and TRBJ2-5; 9 positions agree with TRBD2. The CDR3 spans 15 residues. V lost 3 bases, J lost 7 bases, and 12 bases stayed unmatched. CDR1 DFQATT and CDR2 SNEGSKA come from the germline V gene (reference sequence). Written as DNA, the CDR3 is TGCAGTGCTAGGCTGGGACTAGCCGTTGTTGGGACCCAGTACTTC. Translation: CSARLGLAVVGTQYF.

This sequence joins TRBV12-3 or TRBV12-4 and TRBJ2-3; no clear D. The CDR3 sequence is 14 residues long. Trimming took 2 bases from V and 6 from J, leaving 12 bases between them. For the CDR3, the DNA is TGTGCCAGCAGTTTAAACTCCTTCGGGGATACGCAGTATTTT. Encoded protein: CASSLNSFGDTQYF.

In its sample, this clonotype ranks as medium-sized. V and J are TRBV6-2 or TRBV6-3 and TRBJ1-2; D is perhaps TRBD1 (6 bases). Germline CDR1 reads MNHEY; CDR2 reads SVGEGT. The V and J ends lost 5 bases and 4 bases respectively, with 8 bases between them. CDR3 length: 12 residues. CDR3 protein: CASSRDIYGYTF. The CDR3, as DNA: TGTGCCAGCAGTCGGGACATCTATGGCTACACCTTC.

V usage is TRBV7-9 and J usage is TRBJ1-6; 7 bases fit TRBD1. Germline CDR1 and CDR2: SEHNR and FQNEAQ (reference sequence). Trimming at V came to 4 bases and at J to 10 bases, leaving 1 base not matched to a gene. CDR3 length: 12 residues. The CDR3 loop is CASSSGGSPLHF. The CDR3 DNA reads as TGTGCCAGCAGCTCAGGGGGATCACCCCTCCACTTT.

This sequence joins TRBV19 and TRBJ2-5, with 12 positions matching TRBD1. Germline CDR1 is LNHDA and CDR2 is SQIVND (reference sequence). The CDR3 is 15 amino acids. With 7 bases clipped from V and 4 bases from J, the junction kept 7 bases outside the gene matches. CDR3 sequence: CASKRGQGARETQYF. CDR3 DNA: TGTGCCAGTAAGAGGGGACAGGGGGCAAGAGAGACCCAGTACTTC.

The J gene is TRBJ2-7, the V gene TRBV5-1; 9 nucleotides align to TRBD1. The CDR3 covers 15 residues. V was pared by 2 bases and J by 5 bases, with 8 bases of the junction left unmatched. In germline, CDR1 is SGHRS, CDR2 YFSETQ. CDR3 protein: CASSFGDRDDHEQYF. CDR3 DNA: TGCGCCAGCAGCTTTGGGGACAGGGACGATCACGAGCAGTACTTC.

This chain uses TRBV7-3 with TRBJ1-2; 7 bases align to TRBD1. Germline V gene sequence: CDR1 SGHTA, CDR2 FQGTGA. V dropped 0 bases and J dropped 5; count of bases not matched to a gene: 6. This CDR3 is 15 amino acids long. The CDR3 region is CASSLTGGTEYGYTF. CDR3 nucleotides: TGTGCCAGCAGCTTAACAGGGGGGACAGAGTATGGCTACACCTTC.

The chain uses TRBV2 and TRBJ1-3; unclear D gene. V was trimmed by 2 bases and J by 1 base, leaving 15 bases between them. The CDR3 has 17 residues. Germline loops: CDR1 SNHLY, CDR2 FYNNEI. This chain's CDR3 is CASSESWVFRSGNTIYF. In nucleotides, the CDR3 is TGTGCCAGCAGTGAATCCTGGGTCTTTAGATCTGGAAACACCATATATTTT.

The J gene is TRBJ2-5, the V gene TRBV20-1, with TRBD2 matching over 13 bases. Germline V gene sequence: CDR1 DFQATT, CDR2 SNEGSKA (reference sequence). The J segment lost 7 bases and the V segment lost 0 bases, leaving 5 bases of the junction unmatched. The CDR3 is 15 residues long. CDR3 loop: CSARELAGGPGTQYF. The CDR3 bases are TGCAGTGCTAGAGAACTAGCGGGAGGGCCGGGGACCCAGTACTTC.

The chain has TRBV2 and TRBJ2-1; TRBD1 agrees at 8 bases. Trimming removed 1 base from V and 3 bases from J; junction bases left unmatched: 14. This CDR3 has 19 amino acids. CDR1 and CDR2 (germline): SNHLY, FYNNEI. DNA for the CDR3: TGTGCCAGCAGTGAAGAAGGCAGGGGGCCTTTCTTTTTCTACAATGAGCAGTTCTTC. Its protein is CASSEEGRGPFFFYNEQFF. Full variable domain (missing parts from reference TRBV2 and TRBJ2-1): EPEVTQTPSHQVTQMGQEVILRCVPISNHLYFYWYRQILGQKVEFLVSFYNNEISEKSEIFDDQFSVERPDGSNFTLKIRSTKLEDSAMYFCASSEEGRGPFFFYNEQFFGPGTRLTVL.

The chain carries TRBV7-6 and TRBJ2-5, with no clear D. CDR1 is SGHVS, CDR2 FNYEAQ, per germline. This CDR3 is built from 11 residues. The V and J ends lost 0 bases and 4 bases respectively, with 0 bases between them. CDR3: CASSLAETQYF. For the CDR3, the DNA is TGTGCCAGCAGCTTAGCAGAGACCCAGTACTTC. Full variable domain (missing parts from reference TRBV7-6 and TRBJ2-5): GAGVSQSPRYKVTKRGQDVALRCDPISGHVSLYWYRQALGQGPEFLTYFNYEAQQDKSGLPNDRFSAERPEGSISTLTIQRTEQRDSAMYRCASSLAETQYFGPGTRLLVL.